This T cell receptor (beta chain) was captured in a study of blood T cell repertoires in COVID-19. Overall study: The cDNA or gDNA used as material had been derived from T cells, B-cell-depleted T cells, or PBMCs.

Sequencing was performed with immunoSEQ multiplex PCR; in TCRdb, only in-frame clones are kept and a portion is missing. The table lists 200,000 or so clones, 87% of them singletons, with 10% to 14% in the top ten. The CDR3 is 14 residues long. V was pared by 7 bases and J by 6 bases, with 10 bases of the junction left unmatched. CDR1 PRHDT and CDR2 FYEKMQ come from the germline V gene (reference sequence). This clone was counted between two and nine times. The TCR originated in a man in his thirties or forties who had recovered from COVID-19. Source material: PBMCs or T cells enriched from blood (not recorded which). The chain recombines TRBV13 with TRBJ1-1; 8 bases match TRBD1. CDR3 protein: CASTETGVTSEAFF. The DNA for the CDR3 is TGTGCCAGCACCGAGACAGGGGTGACCTCTGAAGCTTTCTTT.